The 8 T cell receptor beta chains below come from one sample, sequenced in a study of T cells after yellow fever vaccination. TCRdb redid the calling of the 5' RACE reads with MiXCR, one entry per CDR3 protein. The table shows over 150,000 distinct CDR3 sequences, with approximately 6.7% occurring only once. Material: CD4+ T cells sorted from PBMCs, obtained about 5 days after the first yellow fever vaccination. These receptors were obtained from a young man who received the YFV17D yellow fever vaccine.

This chain joins TRBV2 and TRBJ1-2; 9 nucleotides align to TRBD1. With V trimmed by 6 bases and J by 7 bases, 3 bases remained unmatched. CDR1 and CDR2 from the germline V gene are SNHLY and FYNNEI. CDR3 length: 12 amino acids. The DNA for the CDR3 is TGTGCCAGCAGGGACAGGGGAGGTGGCTACACCTTC. Translated, it gives CASRDRGGGYTF.

This clonotype was found many times. The chain is built from TRBV12-3 or TRBV12-4 and TRBJ1-4, with unresolved D. V was trimmed by 3 bases and J by 6 bases, leaving 11 bases between them. The CDR3 spans 14 residues. The CDR3: CASSFKFGDEKLFF. The CDR3 DNA sequence: TGTGCCAGCAGTTTCAAGTTTGGGGATGAAAAACTGTTTTTT.

The CDR3, as DNA: TGTGCTAGTGGTTTCCAGGGTAGCGGTGAGCAGTTCTTC. The encoded protein is CASGFQGSGEQFF. This rearrangement joins TRBV12-5 to TRBJ2-1, with a tentative D call TRBD2 (6 bases). This CDR3 is 13 amino acids long. V was clipped by 3 bases and J by 9 bases, with 12 bases between them. The germline gives CDR1 LGHNT, CDR2 FRNRAP.

This clonotype appeared many times. CDR3 sequence reads: CASSNTGNGYTF. CDR3 in DNA: TGTGCCAGCAGTAACACAGGGAATGGCTACACCTTC. The chain is built from TRBV3-1 and TRBJ1-2; D may be TRBD1 (6 bases). Germline lookup yields CDR1 LGHDT and CDR2 YNNKEL (reference sequence). V was shortened by 6 bases and J by 6 bases, with 11 bases between the two germline ends. The CDR3 covers 12 residues.

This clonotype was counted a few times. The chain employs TRBV20-1 and TRBJ1-5; 7 positions match TRBD1. In germline, CDR1 is DFQATT, CDR2 SNEGSKA (reference sequence). The J segment lost 0 bases and the V segment lost 6 bases, leaving 8 bases of the junction unmatched. The CDR3 loop spans 15 amino acids. The DNA of the CDR3 is TGCAGTGCCCTCAGGGGGGGGGATAGCAATCAGCCCCAGCATTTT. Translating it yields CSALRGGDSNQPQHF.

Of note for this clonotype: A read error is possible here, since a much larger clone lies one base away. CDR3 DNA sequence: TGTGCCAGCAGCCCCCGGGGCGGGGGTCTGATCACCGGGGAGCTGTTTTTT. This translates into CASSPRGGGLITGELFF. This chain joins TRBV11-3 and TRBJ2-2, with 7 bases aligning to TRBD2. This CDR3 comprises 17 residues. The germline V gene has CDR1 SGHNT and CDR2 YENEEA. The J segment lost 4 bases and the V segment lost 5 bases, leaving 13 bases of the junction unmatched.

This clonotype came up many times. The rearrangement joins TRBV20-1 to TRBJ2-3; 8 nucleotides agree with TRBD1. CDR1 is DFQATT, CDR2 SNEGSKA, per germline (reference sequence). There are 15 residues in the CDR3. V trimming: 6 bases; J trimming: 0 bases; junction bases outside the gene matches: 8. CDR3 in amino acids: CSAHDRGLSTDTQYF. Written as DNA, the CDR3 is TGCAGTGCCCATGACAGGGGCCTGAGCACAGATACGCAGTATTTT.

This clonotype was seen ten or more times. V and J are TRBV20-1 and TRBJ1-5; D not resolved. This CDR3 is built from 14 residues. Trimming left V 5 bases short and J 0 bases short, with 11 bases between. Germline CDR1 is DFQATT and CDR2 is SNEGSKA (reference sequence). In DNA form, the CDR3 reads TGCAGTGCTGCAGGAAGCTATAGCAATCAGCCCCAGCATTTT. Amino acids: CSAAGSYSNQPQHF.